Listed below are T cell receptor beta chains from one sample, sequenced in a study of T cell clones after liver transplantation. This table comes from immunoSEQ multiplex PCR, and its TCRdb copy is limited to in-frame clones, with some not included. The sample yields about 72,000 clones, roughly 90% seen once. The sample consisted of CD4+ T cells from blood, taken before liver transplant. The receptors derive from a human donor who received a liver transplant. The CDR3 runs from the conserved cysteine through the conserved F or W. D genes are given only for firm matches. The size field is filled for only some rows; it gives once, few, many or a size class.

j_call clone_size d_call v_call cdr3_nt cdr3_aa
TRBJ1-4 once TRBD1 TRBV6-5 TGTGCCAGCAGCCGACAGGGTGGTGCTAATGAAAAACTGTTTTTT CASSRQGGANEKLFF
TRBJ2-7 - - TRBV11-3 TGTGCCAGCAACCCAGGGAGTATGGGGGAGCAGTACTTC CASNPGSMGEQYF
TRBJ2-7 - - TRBV4-1 TGCGCCAGCAGCCAAGAACAACAGCTTCTTGGCGAGCAGTACTTC CASSQEQQLLGEQYF
TRBJ2-1 - TRBD1 TRBV27 TGTGCCAGCAGGACAGGGGCGATTATCGAGCAGTTCTTC CASRTGAIIEQFF
TRBJ2-1 - - TRBV6-1 TGTGCCAGCAGTGAGGAGCAACTTAGCTGGCGGGAGCAGTTCTTC CASSEEQLSWREQFF
TRBJ1-4 once - TRBV10-2 TGCGCCAGCACTTTTGGGGGGGCAGGGGAAAAACTGTTTTTT CASTFGGAGEKLFF
TRBJ2-3 - TRBD2 TRBV4-2 TGTGCCAGCAGCCAAGAGATCGGGACTAGCGGGAGAGTGTCTAGTGGAGATACGCAGTATTTT CASSQEIGTSGRVSSGDTQYF
TRBJ1-1 - - TRBV11-2 TGTGCCAGCAGCCTTGGACAGAGCACTGAAGCTTTCTTT CASSLGQSTEAFF
TRBJ2-3 - - TRBV25-1 TGTGCCAGCAGTCCAATAAGAACGGGTAGCACAGATACGCAGTATTTT CASSPIRTGSTDTQYF
TRBJ1-5 - - TRBV10-1 TGCGCCAACCCAAAACGCCGGACGGCTAGCAATCAGCCCCAGCATTTT CANPKRRTASNQPQHF
TRBJ1-5 - - TRBV14 TGTGCCAGCAGGGACAGTAGTGGGTATAGCAATCAGCCCCAGCATTTT CASRDSSGYSNQPQHF
TRBJ2-2 - TRBD2 TRBV4-1 TGCGCCAGCAGCCAGAGGGGACTAGCGGGAGGGCCGAGCACCGGGGAGCTGTTTTTT CASSQRGLAGGPSTGELFF
TRBJ1-1 - - TRBV27 TGTGCCAGCAGTTTAACCAGGGACACTGAAGCTTTCTTT CASSLTRDTEAFF
TRBJ1-2 - - TRBV19 TGTGCCAGTAGTAAAGACACCGGCGGGTTTGGCTACACCTTC CASSKDTGGFGYTF
TRBJ1-5 - - TRBV6-5 TGTGCCAGCGGGGAGGGTAATCAGCCCCAGCATTTT CASGEGNQPQHF
TRBJ2-7 - - TRBV27 TGTGCCAGCAGTTTATCGATCGAGTACGAGCAGTACTTC CASSLSIEYEQYF
TRBJ1-4 - - TRBV29-1 TGCAGCGTTCGTTGGGTCCTTAAAAATGAAAAACTGTTTTTT CSVRWVLKNEKLFF
TRBJ1-2 - - TRBV5-4 TGTGCCAGCAGCCCCTGGGGGGACTATGGCTACACCTTC CASSPWGDYGYTF
TRBJ2-5 - - TRBV10-3 TGTGCCATCAGTGGGGCAGGGGAAGAGACCCAGTACTTC CAISGAGEETQYF
TRBJ1-1 - - TRBV11-2 TGTGCCAGCAGCTTAGGTGTGAACACTGAAGCTTTCTTT CASSLGVNTEAFF
TRBJ2-7 - - TRBV5-4 TGTGCCAGCAGCTCCCCCGGGACGGGCGCCTACGAGCAGTACTTC CASSSPGTGAYEQYF
TRBJ2-3 - TRBD1 TRBV5-1 TGCGCCAGCAGCTTCGGGACAGGGGGAGATACGCAGTATTTT CASSFGTGGDTQYF
TRBJ2-7 - TRBD1 TRBV25-1 TGTGCCAGCAGTGCGACAGGGGGGAGCTCCTACGAGCAGTACTTC CASSATGGSSYEQYF
TRBJ1-2 once TRBD1 TRBV10-3 TGTGCCATCAGGGAACCGGGACAGGGAGACTATGGCTACACCTTC CAIREPGQGDYGYTF
TRBJ1-4 once - TRBV29-1 TGCAGCGTTGGGTTGGGGACCGATGAAAAACTGTTTTTT CSVGLGTDEKLFF
TRBJ2-5 - TRBD2 TRBV5-5 TGTGCCAGCAGCGCCCCTAGCGGGAGCTACCAAGAGACCCAGTACTTC CASSAPSGSYQETQYF
TRBJ2-6 once - TRBV6-1 TGTGCCAGCAGTGTACGATCCGGGGCCAACGTCCTGACTTTC CASSVRSGANVLTF
TRBJ2-7 - TRBD2 TRBV5-1 TGCGCCAGCAGCTTCGGGCTAGCGGGAGACGAGCAGTACTTC CASSFGLAGDEQYF
TRBJ2-2 once - TRBV19 TGTGCCAGTAGCCCTAATGGCGGGGAGCTGTTTTTT CASSPNGGELFF
TRBJ2-3 - - TRBV7-9 TGTGCCAGCAGCTTAGCGCGCCACAGCACAGATACGCAGTATTTT CASSLARHSTDTQYF